A selection of T cell receptor beta chains follows, all from one sample in a study of blood T cell repertoires in COVID-19. Clones were sequenced by immunoSEQ multiplex PCR, and TCRdb holds only the in-frame ones, with some missing. The repertoire holds hundreds of thousands of clones, with roughly 85% as singletons. Sequencing input: peripheral blood. Source of these receptors: a man aged 50 to 60 with active or convalescent COVID-19. The CDR3 runs from the conserved cysteine through the conserved F or W. D genes are given only for firm matches. Clone sizes are given selectively: once, few, many, or a class where the clone is expanded.

v_gene,len,abundance,d_gene,j_gene,CDR3nt,CDR3aa
TRBV7-2,16,-,-,TRBJ1-5,TGTGCCAGCAGCCCCGGGGGGAGGGGTAGCAATCAGCCCCAGCATTTT,CASSPGGRGSNQPQHF
TRBV27,19,-,TRBD2,TRBJ2-1,TGTGCCAGCAGTCCCCGTTCTCCGGGACTAGCGGGAGAGGGCAATGAGCAGTTCTTC,CASSPRSPGLAGEGNEQFF
TRBV6-1,15,-,-,TRBJ2-2,TGTGCCAGCAGCAAACAGAGACCCGACACCGGGGAGCTGTTTTTT,CASSKQRPDTGELFF
TRBV18,15,-,-,TRBJ2-5,TGTGCCAGCTCACCAAGGGGAGGCGGCCAAGAGACCCAGTACTTC,CASSPRGGGQETQYF
TRBV18,14,-,-,TRBJ2-7,TGTGCCAGCTCACCGACTCTCCTTCTTTACGAGCAGTACTTC,CASSPTLLLYEQYF
TRBV7-9,14,-,-,TRBJ2-1,TGTGCCAGCAGCTCAGACGGGGGATACAATGAGCAGTTCTTC,CASSSDGGYNEQFF
TRBV11-3,15,-,-,TRBJ2-3,TGTGCCAGCAGCTTAGGTAGGGGAGGTACAGATACGCAGTATTTT,CASSLGRGGTDTQYF
TRBV6-5,13,-,-,TRBJ2-2,TGTGCCAGCAGACGAGACCAGGTCGGGGAGCTGTTTTTT,CASRRDQVGELFF
TRBV9,13,-,-,TRBJ2-3,TGTGCCAGCAGCGTAGCTCTAGGAGATACGCAGTATTTT,CASSVALGDTQYF
TRBV18,13,-,-,TRBJ1-2,TGTGCCAGCTCACCAAACCCGGGGGGTGGCTACACCTTC,CASSPNPGGGYTF
TRBV9,15,few,TRBD2,TRBJ2-1,TGTGCCAGCAGCGCGGACCGACTAGCTTATAATGAGCAGTTCTTC,CASSADRLAYNEQFF
TRBV28,19,once,TRBD1,TRBJ1-6,TGTGCCAGCAGTTTAGAGGGGGCTTTCCTTAGCTCCTATAATTCACCCCTCCACTTT,CASSLEGAFLSSYNSPLHF
TRBV9,15,few,TRBD1,TRBJ1-3,TGTGCCAGCAGCGGGACAGGGAAATCTGGAAACACCATATATTTT,CASSGTGKSGNTIYF
TRBV6-5,15,few,-,TRBJ2-3,TGTGCCAGCAGTCCTTCAGGGGCCCGCACAGATACGCAGTATTTT,CASSPSGARTDTQYF
TRBV11-2,13,-,-,TRBJ1-2,TGTGCCAGCAGCTCCGGTTCTAACTATGGCTACACCTTC,CASSSGSNYGYTF
TRBV10-1,11,-,-,TRBJ2-1,TGCGCCAGCCGACGGGCGGGAGAGCAGTTCTTC,CASRRAGEQFF
TRBV28,18,-,-,TRBJ2-2,TGTGCCAGCAGTTCCCCCGATGTTAGCGAGAGGAACACCGGGGAGCTGTTTTTT,CASSSPDVSERNTGELFF
TRBV7-2,19,-,TRBD1,TRBJ1-2,TGTGCCAGCAGCTTATCAACGCCTATTTCGGGACAGGGGGCCATTGGCTACACCTTC,CASSLSTPISGQGAIGYTF
TRBV7-2,11,-,-,TRBJ1-6,TGTGCCAGCAGCTTCGATTCACCCCTCCACTTT,CASSFDSPLHF
TRBV19,14,-,TRBD1,TRBJ2-7,TGTGCCAGTAGTGAAACAGGGGGCTCCTACGAGCAGTACTTC,CASSETGGSYEQYF
TRBV7-2,16,-,-,TRBJ2-1,TGTGCCAGCAGCTTAGAATCCCCCTTCTCCTACAATGAGCAGTTCTTC,CASSLESPFSYNEQFF
TRBV6-6,15,once,-,TRBJ1-5,TGTGCCAGCAGTGTCGAGGGAAGGAGTGGTCAGCCCCAGCATTTT,CASSVEGRSGQPQHF
TRBV11-3,15,few,TRBD1,TRBJ2-7,TGTGCCAGCAGCTTAGACTCCGACAGGGCCTACGAGCAGTACTTC,CASSLDSDRAYEQYF
TRBV20-1,12,-,-,TRBJ1-1,TGCAGTGCTAGTTTCAGGCAGGGTGAAGCTTTCTTT,CSASFRQGEAFF
TRBV9,19,-,TRBD2,TRBJ2-4,TGTGCCAGCAGCCCCCCTCCCTGGCTAGCGGGAGGGACCAAAAACATTCAGTACTTC,CASSPPPWLAGGTKNIQYF
TRBV11-2,14,few,-,TRBJ1-1,TGTGCCAGCAGCTGGAGTACTGAGAACACTGAAGCTTTCTTT,CASSWSTENTEAFF
TRBV7-3,14,-,-,TRBJ2-7,TGTGCCAGCAGCCCCGCTCACCCCGGCTACGAGCAGTACTTC,CASSPAHPGYEQYF
TRBV4-2,14,few,TRBD1,TRBJ1-2,TGTGCCAGCAGCGCGGGACAGGTCAACTATGGCTACACCTTC,CASSAGQVNYGYTF
TRBV5-4,14,-,-,TRBJ2-2,TGTGCCAGCAGCTTGGCAGGGGTGACCGGGGAGCTGTTTTTT,CASSLAGVTGELFF
TRBV12-3/TRBV12-4,13,once,TRBD2,TRBJ2-1,TGTGCCAGCAGCCGGGGACTAGACGATGAGCAGTTCTTC,CASSRGLDDEQFF
TRBV19,12,few,-,TRBJ2-2,TGTGCCAGCCGGGGAGAACACGGGGAGCTGTTTTTT,CASRGEHGELFF
TRBV7-2,18,-,TRBD2,TRBJ2-3,TGTGCCAGCAGCTCGGGACTAGCGGGAGTAGTTCTCCCAGATACGCAGTATTTT,CASSSGLAGVVLPDTQYF
TRBV12-1,15,few,-,TRBJ2-7,TGTGCCAGAACCCCCAGGATGGTTAGCTCCTACGAGCAGTACTTC,CARTPRMVSSYEQYF
TRBV6-5,16,-,-,TRBJ2-3,TGTGCCAGCAGTTACTCGAGTCAGACGACTACAGATACGCAGTATTTT,CASSYSSQTTTDTQYF
TRBV9,15,-,TRBD2,TRBJ2-5,TGTGCCAGCAGCCAAGCGGCGGGAGTAGGGGAGACCCAGTACTTC,CASSQAAGVGETQYF
TRBV5-1,15,-,-,TRBJ2-2,TGCGCCAGCAGCTTGGAGAGGGTTGGGACCGGGGAGCTGTTTTTT,CASSLERVGTGELFF
TRBV7-2,14,-,-,TRBJ1-1,TGTGCCAGCAGCTTAGATGAGCAGAACACTGAAGCTTTCTTT,CASSLDEQNTEAFF
TRBV6-1,12,-,-,TRBJ1-1,TGTGCCAGCAGTCCAGGGCGGACTGAAGCTTTCTTT,CASSPGRTEAFF
TRBV10-3,16,-,-,TRBJ2-1,TGTGCCATCAGTGAGTCATGGGTAGAGCGCGACAATGAGCAGTTCTTC,CAISESWVERDNEQFF
TRBV6-2/TRBV6-3,16,-,TRBD1,TRBJ1-1,TGTGCCAGCAGTTACCTGGGACAGGGGGCGTATACTGAAGCTTTCTTT,CASSYLGQGAYTEAFF
TRBV5-5,15,once,TRBD1,TRBJ2-1,TGTGCCAGCAGCGCCCAGGGGGCGTACTACAATGAGCAGTTCTTC,CASSAQGAYYNEQFF
TRBV10-3,14,-,-,TRBJ1-1,TGTGCCTCCACCCCGAGACAGCAGAACACTGAAGCTTTCTTT,CASTPRQQNTEAFF
TRBV5-1,13,once,-,TRBJ2-1,TGCGCCAGCAGCTTGGCGGGGGACAATGAGCAGTTCTTC,CASSLAGDNEQFF
TRBV2,15,-,-,TRBJ1-2,TGTGCCAGCAGGGCTGGCTCAACAGCCGCCTATGGCTACACCTTC,CASRAGSTAAYGYTF
TRBV7-9,15,once,-,TRBJ2-7,TGTGCCAGTCTAAGGACCGACCTGGGCGGGGACGAGCAGTACTTC,CASLRTDLGGDEQYF
TRBV4-2,16,few,TRBD2,TRBJ2-2,TGTGCCAGCAGTGCGACTAGCAACACAAACACCGGGGAGCTGTTTTTT,CASSATSNTNTGELFF
TRBV27,19,-,TRBD2,TRBJ2-1,TGTGCCAGCATACCTTTTTTTCTAGCGGGAGACCGCTCCTACAATGAGCAGTTCTTC,CASIPFFLAGDRSYNEQFF
TRBV30,15,-,-,TRBJ1-3,TGTGCCTGGAGTGTTAAGGGGCTTGTTGGAAACACCATATATTTT,CAWSVKGLVGNTIYF
TRBV2,14,-,TRBD1,TRBJ2-7,TGTGCCAGCGAGTTGATTGCAGGGGGAAACGAGCAGTACTTC,CASELIAGGNEQYF
TRBV19,15,once,-,TRBJ2-6,TGTGCCAGTAGTCGCAGGGAGGCTGGGGCCAACGTCCTGACTTTC,CASSRREAGANVLTF
TRBV12-5,14,-,-,TRBJ2-2,TGTGCTAGTGGTTTGGGGAGCCTCACCGGGGAGCTGTTTTTT,CASGLGSLTGELFF
TRBV28,13,few,-,TRBJ1-5,TGTGCCAGCATACAGGGCAGGGATCAGCCCCAGCATTTT,CASIQGRDQPQHF
TRBV27,11,-,TRBD1,TRBJ1-2,TGTGCCAGCCGGGACAGCCTTGGCTACACCTTC,CASRDSLGYTF
TRBV5-4,14,-,-,TRBJ1-1,TGTGCCAGCAGCTCACGATACGGGTACACTGAAGCTTTCTTT,CASSSRYGYTEAFF